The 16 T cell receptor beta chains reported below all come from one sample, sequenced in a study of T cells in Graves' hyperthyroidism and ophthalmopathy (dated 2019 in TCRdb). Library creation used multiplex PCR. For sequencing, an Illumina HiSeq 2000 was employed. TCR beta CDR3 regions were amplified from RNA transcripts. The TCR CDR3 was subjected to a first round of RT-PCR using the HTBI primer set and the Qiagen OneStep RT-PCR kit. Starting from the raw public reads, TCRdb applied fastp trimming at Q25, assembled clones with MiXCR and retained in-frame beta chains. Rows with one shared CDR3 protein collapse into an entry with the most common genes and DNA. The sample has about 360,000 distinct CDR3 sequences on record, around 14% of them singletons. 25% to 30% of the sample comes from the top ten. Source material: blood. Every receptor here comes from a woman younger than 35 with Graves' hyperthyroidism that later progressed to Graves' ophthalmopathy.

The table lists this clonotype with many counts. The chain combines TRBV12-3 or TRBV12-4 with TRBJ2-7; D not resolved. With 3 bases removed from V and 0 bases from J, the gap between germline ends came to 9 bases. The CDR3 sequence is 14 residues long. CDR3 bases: TGTGCCAGCAGTTTCCGGCCGAGCTCCTACGAGCAGTACTTC. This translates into CASSFRPSSYEQYF.

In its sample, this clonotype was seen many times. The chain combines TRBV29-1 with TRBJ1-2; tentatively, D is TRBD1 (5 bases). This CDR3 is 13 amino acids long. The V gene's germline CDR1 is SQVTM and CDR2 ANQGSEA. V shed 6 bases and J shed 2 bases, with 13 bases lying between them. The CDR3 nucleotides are TGCAGCGTGGGGGGGGATGAAAACTATGGCTACACCTTC. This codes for CSVGGDENYGYTF.

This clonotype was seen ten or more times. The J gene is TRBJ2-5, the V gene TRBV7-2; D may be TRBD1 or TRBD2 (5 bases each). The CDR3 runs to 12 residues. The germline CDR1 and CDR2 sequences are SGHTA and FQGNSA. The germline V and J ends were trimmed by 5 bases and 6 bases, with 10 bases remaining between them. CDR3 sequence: CASSPPGQTQYF. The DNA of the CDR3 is TGTGCCAGCAGCCCACCGGGGCAGACCCAGTACTTC.

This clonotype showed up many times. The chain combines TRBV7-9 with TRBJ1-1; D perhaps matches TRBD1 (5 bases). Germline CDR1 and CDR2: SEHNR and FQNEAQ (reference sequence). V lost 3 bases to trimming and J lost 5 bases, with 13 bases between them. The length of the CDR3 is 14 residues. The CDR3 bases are TGTGCCAGCAGCTTGGGGGATAGGAGGACTGAAGCTTTCTTT. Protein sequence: CASSLGDRRTEAFF.

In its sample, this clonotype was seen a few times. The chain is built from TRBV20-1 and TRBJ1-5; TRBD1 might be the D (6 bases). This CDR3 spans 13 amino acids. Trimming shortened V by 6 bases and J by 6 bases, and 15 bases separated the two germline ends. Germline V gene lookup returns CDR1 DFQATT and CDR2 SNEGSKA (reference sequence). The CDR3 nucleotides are TGCAGTGCCACTCCTGACAGGAGTCAGCCCCAGCATTTT. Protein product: CSATPDRSQPQHF.

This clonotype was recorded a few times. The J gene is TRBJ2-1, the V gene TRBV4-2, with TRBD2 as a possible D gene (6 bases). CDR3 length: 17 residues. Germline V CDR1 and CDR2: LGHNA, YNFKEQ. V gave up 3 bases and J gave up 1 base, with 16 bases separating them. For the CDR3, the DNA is TGTGCCAGCAGCCAGCTCCCGGGCGGGATATCCTACAATGAGCAGTTCTTC. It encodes CASSQLPGGISYNEQFF.

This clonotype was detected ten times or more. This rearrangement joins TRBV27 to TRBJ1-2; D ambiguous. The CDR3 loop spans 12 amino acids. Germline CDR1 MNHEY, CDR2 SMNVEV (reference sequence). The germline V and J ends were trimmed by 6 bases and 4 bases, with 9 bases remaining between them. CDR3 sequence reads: CASRGSVYGYTF. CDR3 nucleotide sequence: TGTGCCAGCAGGGGCAGCGTCTATGGCTACACCTTC.

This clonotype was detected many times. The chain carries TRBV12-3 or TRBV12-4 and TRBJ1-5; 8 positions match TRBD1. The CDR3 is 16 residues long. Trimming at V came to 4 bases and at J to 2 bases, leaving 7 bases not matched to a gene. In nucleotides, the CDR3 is TGTGCCAGCAGTTACTCGACAGGGGTGGGCAATCAGCCCCAGCATTTT. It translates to CASSYSTGVGNQPQHF.

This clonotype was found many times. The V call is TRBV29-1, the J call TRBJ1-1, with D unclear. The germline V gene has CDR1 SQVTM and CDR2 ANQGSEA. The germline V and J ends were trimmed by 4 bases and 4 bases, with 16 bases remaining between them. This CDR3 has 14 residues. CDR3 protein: CSVAQMGMGTEAFF. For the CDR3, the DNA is TGCAGCGTTGCCCAAATGGGGATGGGCACTGAAGCTTTCTTT.

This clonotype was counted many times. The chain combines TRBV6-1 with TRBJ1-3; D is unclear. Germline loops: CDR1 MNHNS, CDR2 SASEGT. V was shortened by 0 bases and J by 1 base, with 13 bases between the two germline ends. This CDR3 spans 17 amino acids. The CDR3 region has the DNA TGTGCCAGCAGTGAAGCCTTCCGGGCAGAGTCTGGAAACACCATATATTTT. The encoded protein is CASSEAFRAESGNTIYF.

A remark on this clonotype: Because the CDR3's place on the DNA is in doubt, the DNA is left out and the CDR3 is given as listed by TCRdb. This chain's CDR3 is CASHWTGSSDEQYFGSGTGELFF. This sequence joins TRBV2 and TRBJ2-2; the DNA was not compared with TRBD1, the D call given in the table. A total of 23 residues make up the CDR3, ends included. Germline V CDR1 and CDR2: SNHLY, FYNNEI.

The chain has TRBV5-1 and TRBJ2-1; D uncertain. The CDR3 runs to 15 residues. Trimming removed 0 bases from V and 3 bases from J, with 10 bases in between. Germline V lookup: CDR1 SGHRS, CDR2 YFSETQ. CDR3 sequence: CASSLEIPHYNEQFF. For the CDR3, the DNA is TGCGCCAGCAGCTTGGAGATACCTCACTACAATGAGCAGTTCTTC.

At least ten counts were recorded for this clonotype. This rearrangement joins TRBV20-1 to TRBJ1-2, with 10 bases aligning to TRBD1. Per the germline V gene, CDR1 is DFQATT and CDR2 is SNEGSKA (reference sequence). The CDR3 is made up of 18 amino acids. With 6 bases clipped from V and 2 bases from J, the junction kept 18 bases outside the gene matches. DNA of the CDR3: TGCAGTGCCAAGGGGGACAGGGGAATTTCAGAAGAAAACTATGGCTACACCTTC. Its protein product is CSAKGDRGISEENYGYTF.

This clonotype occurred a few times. DNA for the CDR3: TGTGCCAGCACCTTAGCGGATTCCACCTACGAGCAGTACTTC. Translating it yields CASTLADSTYEQYF. The chain couples TRBV6-2 or TRBV6-3 to TRBJ2-7; D perhaps matches TRBD2 (6 bases). The CDR3 has 14 residues. Germline loops: CDR1 MNHEY, CDR2 SVGEGT. V lost 7 bases and J lost 2, with 15 bases in between.

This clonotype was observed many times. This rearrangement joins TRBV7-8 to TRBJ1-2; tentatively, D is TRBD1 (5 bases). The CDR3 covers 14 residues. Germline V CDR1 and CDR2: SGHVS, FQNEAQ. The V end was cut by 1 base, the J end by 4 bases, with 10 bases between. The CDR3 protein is CASSLDGGVYGYTF. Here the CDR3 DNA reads TGTGCCAGCAGCTTAGACGGGGGGGTCTATGGCTACACCTTC.

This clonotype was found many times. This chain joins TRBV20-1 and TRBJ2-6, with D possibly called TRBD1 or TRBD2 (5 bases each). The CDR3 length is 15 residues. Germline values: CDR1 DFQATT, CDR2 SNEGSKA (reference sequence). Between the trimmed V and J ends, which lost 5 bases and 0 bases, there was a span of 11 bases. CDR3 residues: CSAVRDASGANVLTF. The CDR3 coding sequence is TGCAGTGCTGTCCGGGACGCCTCTGGGGCCAACGTCCTGACTTTC.